The entry below describes one T cell receptor (beta chain). What it binds is unknown. These data belong to a study of radiotherapy plus CTLA-4 blockade in lung cancer. Across the study: Disease control was achieved by less than 40% of patients, and objective responses by 18%.

General study points: Radiotherapy with ipilimumab was followed by blood expansion of tumor-derived clones. How blood T cell clones changed early, along with interferon-beta, reportedly forecast response best.

The assay was immunoSEQ multiplex PCR, and TCRdb's table has in-frame clones only and misses some. Of about 45,000 clones in the sample, 73% were seen once. Looked up from germline, CDR1 is MDHEN and CDR2 is SYDVKM. Trimming pared 1 base from V and 3 bases from J, leaving 13 bases between. There are 15 residues in the CDR3. The origin of this receptor is a human donor with non-small cell lung cancer who had a complete response to radiotherapy plus ipilimumab. Source: peripheral blood, taken from a patient treated with radiotherapy plus ipilimumab. The gene calls are TRBV28 and TRBJ2-7; no clear D. CDR3 loop: CASSLFATHSYEQYF. CDR3 DNA: TGTGCCAGCAGTTTATTCGCGACACACAGCTACGAGCAGTACTTC.